The 17 T cell receptor beta chains listed next were all sequenced from one sample in a study of cytomegalovirus exposure and HLA in healthy donors. Primers: 60 Vbeta forward and 13 Jbeta reverse. Only in-frame clones appear in the TCRdb table, and some are missing; sequencing was by immunoSEQ multiplex PCR. The data hold 120,000 or so clones, with about 80% observed a single time. Sequences were obtained from PBMCs. These receptors originate from a female donor in good health and CMV-seropositive.

The chain recombines TRBV19 with TRBJ1-5, with D possibly being TRBD1 (5 bases). Per the germline V gene, CDR1 is LNHDA and CDR2 is SQIVND (reference sequence). The CDR3 is 15 residues long. The V and J ends lost 5 bases and 1 base respectively, with 12 bases between them. CDR3 coding DNA: TGTGCCAGTAGTCAGTTCGGGGGGAGCAATCAGCCCCAGCATTTT. Translating gives CASSQFGGSNQPQHF.

CDR3 residues: CASSPRIENTEAFF. The CDR3, as DNA: TGTGCCAGCTCACCCAGAATCGAGAACACTGAAGCTTTCTTT. The chain recombines TRBV18 with TRBJ1-1; D is unresolved. Germline V gives CDR1 KGHSH, CDR2 LQKENI. The ends were cut back, 3 bases at V and 1 base at J, with 9 bases in the middle. The CDR3 is made up of 14 amino acids.

This sequence joins TRBV9 and TRBJ2-1, with a tentative D call TRBD2 (8 bases). The CDR3 length is 15 residues. Germline assignment: CDR1 SGDLS and CDR2 YYNGEE. V was cut by 3 bases and J by 7 bases, with 17 bases left in between. CDR3 nucleotides: TGTGCCAGCAGCGCGGGAGGGGGCAGGGATAATGAGCAGTTCTTC. It encodes CASSAGGGRDNEQFF.

The rearrangement joins TRBV27 to TRBJ1-1; D ambiguous. The V and J ends lost 2 bases and 4 bases respectively, with 8 bases between them. The CDR3 is 13 amino acids. Germline-derived CDR1 and CDR2 are MNHEY and SMNVEV (reference sequence). The CDR3 DNA reads as TGTGCCAGCAGTTTAACGTCGGGCACTGAAGCTTTCTTT. This translates into CASSLTSGTEAFF.

The V call is TRBV6-5, the J call TRBJ1-2; D remains ambiguous. Germline values: CDR1 MNHEY, CDR2 SVGAGI. V lost 0 bases to trimming and J lost 4 bases, with 15 bases between them. This CDR3 comprises 16 residues. This chain's CDR3 is CASSYSSNSIFYGYTF. The CDR3 DNA reads as TGTGCCAGCAGTTACTCGAGTAACAGTATCTTCTATGGCTACACCTTC.

As to this clone: One junction end does not reproduce the germline sequence, and a read error may be involved. The V and J genes are TRBV6-1 and TRBJ2-5; D remains unclear. The CDR3 has 13 amino acids. CDR1 MNHNS and CDR2 SASEGT come from the germline V gene. The CDR3 DNA reads TGTGCCAGCAGTGAGACCTACGCAGAGGCCCAGTACTTC. Protein sequence: CASSETYAEAQYF.

The chain has TRBV30 and TRBJ2-7, with 8 bases fitting TRBD1. The assigned J gene may be wrong: the sequence end matches TRBJ2-1 better. The CDR3 is made up of 16 amino acids. Germline values: CDR1 GTSNPN, CDR2 SVGIG (reference sequence). CDR3: CAWSPPPGQGYNEQFF. The CDR3 nucleotides read TGTGCCTGGAGTCCACCCCCCGGACAGGGTTACAATGAGCAGTTCTTC.

This clone has more than one count but fewer than ten. The rearrangement links TRBV6-1 to TRBJ1-1, with D uncertain. V was pared by 2 bases and J by 0 bases, with 7 bases between. Per the germline V gene, CDR1 is MNHNS and CDR2 is SASEGT. The CDR3 length is 14 residues. The CDR3 DNA sequence: TGTGCCAGCAGTGAACAGGTTATGAACACTGAAGCTTTCTTT. Its protein is CASSEQVMNTEAFF.

The J gene is TRBJ1-1, the V gene TRBV18; the D is unclear. V was clipped by 2 bases and J by 4 bases, with 11 bases between them. Germline CDR1 is KGHSH and CDR2 is LQKENI. The CDR3 runs to 14 residues. CDR3 in DNA: TGTGCCAGCTCACCATTGTCCGGGTCCACTGAAGCTTTCTTT. This sequence encodes CASSPLSGSTEAFF.

The V call is TRBV27, the J call TRBJ2-3; D might be TRBD2 (6 bases). From germline, CDR1 is MNHEY and CDR2 SMNVEV (reference sequence). V was shortened by 6 bases and J by 5 bases, with 15 bases between the two germline ends. There are 14 residues in the CDR3. The CDR3 DNA sequence: TGTGCCAGCAGATCCCGTGGAGGGTTAGATACGCAGTATTTT. Translation: CASRSRGGLDTQYF.

The chain couples TRBV13 to TRBJ2-3; tentative D call: TRBD1 (6 bases). Germline CDR1 and CDR2: PRHDT and FYEKMQ (reference sequence). This CDR3 spans 14 amino acids. V was trimmed by 5 bases and J by 2 bases, leaving 11 bases between them. The CDR3 protein is CASSGRDTTDTQYF. CDR3 nucleotides: TGTGCCAGCAGCGGCCGGGACACCACAGATACGCAGTATTTT.

The V gene is TRBV7-2, the J gene TRBJ2-1; 11 nucleotides agree with TRBD2. V lost 5 bases, J lost 7 bases, and 7 bases stayed unmatched. There are 15 residues in the CDR3. Germline CDR1 SGHTA, CDR2 FQGNSA. CDR3 sequence reads: CASSLPGTSGNEQFF. In DNA, the CDR3 is TGTGCCAGCAGCCTCCCCGGGACTAGCGGTAATGAGCAGTTCTTC. Filled out from reference TRBV7-2 and TRBJ2-1, the complete variable domain reads GAGVSQSPSNKVTEKGKDVELRCDPISGHTALYWYRQSLGQGLEFLIYFQGNSAPDKSGLPSDRFSAERTGGSVSTLTIQRTQQEDSAVYLCASSLPGTSGNEQFFGPGTRLTVL.

This rearrangement joins TRBV7-6 to TRBJ1-4; a weak D match, TRBD1 (5 bases). Trimming took 1 base from V and 10 from J, leaving 10 bases between them. This CDR3 has 13 residues. Germline V gene lookup returns CDR1 SGHVS and CDR2 FNYEAQ. CDR3 sequence (DNA): TGTGCCAGCAGCTTAGGTCGGGGGAGAAAACTGTTTTTT. Translated: CASSLGRGRKLFF.

This chain uses TRBV5-1 with TRBJ1-1; D gene unclear. CDR1 and CDR2 (germline): SGHRS, YFSETQ. This CDR3 region has 15 residues. V lost 0 bases to trimming and J lost 0 bases, with 9 bases between them. The CDR3 DNA reads TGCGCCAGCAGCTTGGTTAGCCAGATGAACACTGAAGCTTTCTTT. It translates to CASSLVSQMNTEAFF.

V is TRBV6-5 and J is TRBJ2-2; TRBD1 might be the D (5 bases). The ends were cut back, 2 bases at V and 0 bases at J, with 10 bases in the middle. Germline CDR1 reads MNHEY; CDR2 reads SVGAGI. The CDR3 totals 16 residues. The CDR3 coding sequence is TGTGCCAGCAGTTACAACTGGACACCGAACACCGGGGAGCTGTTTTTT. Amino acid sequence: CASSYNWTPNTGELFF.

Points on this clone: Because the CDR3's place on the DNA is in doubt, the DNA is left out and the CDR3 is given as listed by TCRdb. The J gene is TRBJ2-2, the V gene TRBV27; TRBD2 reflects the table's D call only, with no check against the DNA. The CDR3 is 13 residues long, ends included. The germline gives CDR1 MNHEY, CDR2 SMNVEV (reference sequence). CDR3 in amino acids: CASSSSNTGELFF.

The chain carries TRBV6-1 and TRBJ1-2, with TRBD1 matching over 10 bases. CDR3 length equals 15 residues. Per germline, CDR1 MNHNS and CDR2 SASEGT. Trimming removed 7 bases from V and 8 bases from J; junction bases left unmatched: 13. CDR3 bases: TGTGCCAGCACCTTTCTAGACAGGGGGCTTGAAGGCTACACCTTC. Its translation: CASTFLDRGLEGYTF.